The T cell receptor (beta chain) under discussion was sequenced for a study of regulatory T cells in long-lasting Graves disease. Libraries of TCR beta came from iRepertoire HTBI primers plus Arm-PCR of CDR3 regions. TCRdb reanalysed the multiplex PCR reads using MiXCR and keeps one entry per CDR3 protein. This sample yields 370,000 or so distinct CDR3 sequences, of which roughly 16% are seen a single time; roughly a fifth belongs to the top ten. The time point denotes: newly diagnosed GD, antithyroid drugs for less than 3 months. PBMC RNA was the source of the TCR library. This clonotype has more than one count but fewer than ten. Its antigen is undetermined. Study observations and caveats: Persistent patients had more shared public clonotypes (under 3,000) than new patients (966). For persistent Graves' patients, TCR diversity was lower than for newly diagnosed ones. Among samples with persistent disease, TRBV28, TRBJ1-2 and TRBJ2-5 were favored.

Trimming cost V 5 bases and J 4 bases, with 11 bases left between them. Germline CDR1 reads LNHDA; CDR2 reads SQIVND (reference sequence). This CDR3 is built from 13 residues. These records were also assigned to another study, of T cells in Graves' hyperthyroidism and ophthalmopathy. As that report states: Researchers barred patients who had uncontrolled infection, other autoimmune disease, pregnancy or lactation.

Sequenced material: peripheral blood mononuclear cells (PBMCs), taken at new diagnosis, from a patient treated with antithyroid drugs. This sequence originates from a woman aged 18 to 35 with Graves disease. This chain joins TRBV19 and TRBJ1-2, with unresolved D. This CDR3 is CASSGSGVYGYTF. DNA for the CDR3: TGTGCCAGTAGTGGATCCGGGGTCTATGGCTACACCTTC.